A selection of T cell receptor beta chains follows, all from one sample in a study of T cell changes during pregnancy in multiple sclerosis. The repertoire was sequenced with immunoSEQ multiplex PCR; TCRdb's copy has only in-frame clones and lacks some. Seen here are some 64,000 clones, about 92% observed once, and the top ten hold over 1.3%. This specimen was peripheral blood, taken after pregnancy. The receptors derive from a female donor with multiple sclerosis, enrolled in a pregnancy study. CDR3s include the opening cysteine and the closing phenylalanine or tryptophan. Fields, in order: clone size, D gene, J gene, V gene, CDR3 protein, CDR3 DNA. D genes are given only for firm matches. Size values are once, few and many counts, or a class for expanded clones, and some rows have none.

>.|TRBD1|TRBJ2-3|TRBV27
CASSLTGWGRGNTDTQYF
TGTGCCAGCAGTTTGACTGGGTGGGGCAGGGGGAACACAGATACGCAGTATTTT
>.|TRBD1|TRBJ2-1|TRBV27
CASSRGDRVNEQFF
TGTGCCAGCAGTAGGGGAGACAGGGTAAACGAGCAGTTCTTC
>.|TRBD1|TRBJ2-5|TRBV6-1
CASGTGVTYETQYF
TGTGCCAGTGGGACAGGGGTCACGTATGAGACCCAGTACTTC
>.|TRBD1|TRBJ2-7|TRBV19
CASSIGGTGGESYEQYF
TGTGCCAGTAGTATTGGAGGGACAGGGGGGGAATCCTACGAGCAGTACTTC
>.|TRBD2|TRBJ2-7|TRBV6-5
CASSNGGGRRGEQYF
TGTGCCAGCAGTAACGGGGGGGGGCGCAGGGGCGAGCAGTACTTC
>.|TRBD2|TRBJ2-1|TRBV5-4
CASSQTTGTNHNEQFF
TGTGCCAGCAGCCAGACCACCGGGACTAACCATAATGAGCAGTTCTTC
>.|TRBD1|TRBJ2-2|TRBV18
CASSPSGQGLYGELFF
TGTGCCAGCTCACCCTCCGGACAGGGCTTATACGGGGAGCTGTTTTTT
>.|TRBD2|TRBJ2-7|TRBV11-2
CASRVAGDFREQYF
TGTGCCAGCAGGGTGGCGGGAGACTTTCGCGAGCAGTACTTC
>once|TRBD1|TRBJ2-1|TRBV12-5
CASGLLTGKGEQFF
TGTGCTAGTGGTTTGTTGACAGGGAAGGGTGAGCAGTTCTTC
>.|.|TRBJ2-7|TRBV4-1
CASSQPTTGKYEQYF
TGCGCCAGCAGCCAACCTACGACAGGTAAATACGAGCAGTACTTC
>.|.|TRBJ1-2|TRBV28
CASSSTRGYTF
TGTGCCAGCAGTTCGACAAGGGGCTACACCTTC
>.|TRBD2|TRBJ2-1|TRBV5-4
CASSLQRESYNEQFF
TGTGCCAGCAGCTTGCAGCGGGAGTCCTACAATGAGCAGTTCTTC
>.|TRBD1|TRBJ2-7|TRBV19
CASSYSSGTGPGEQYF
TGTGCCAGTAGTTACTCATCCGGGACAGGGCCGGGCGAGCAGTACTTC
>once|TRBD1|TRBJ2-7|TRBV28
CATEQGATYEQYF
TGTGCCACAGAACAGGGGGCTACGTACGAGCAGTACTTC
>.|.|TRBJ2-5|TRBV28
CASSPGREVVTQYF
TGTGCCAGCAGTCCCGGTAGGGAGGTTGTGACCCAGTACTTC
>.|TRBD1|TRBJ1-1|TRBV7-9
CASSPPVTGGEPNTEAFF
TGTGCCAGCAGCCCACCCGTGACAGGGGGGGAACCGAACACTGAAGCTTTCTTT
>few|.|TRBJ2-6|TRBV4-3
CASSQDRGSGANVLTF
TGCGCCAGCAGCCAAGATAGGGGCTCTGGGGCCAACGTCCTGACTTTC
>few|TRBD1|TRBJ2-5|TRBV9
CASSPRTGTETQYF
TGTGCCAGCAGCCCCAGGACAGGGACTGAGACCCAGTACTTC
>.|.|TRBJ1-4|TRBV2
CASSRNMLTNEKLFF
TGTGCCAGCAGTCGAAACATGTTAACTAATGAAAAACTGTTTTTT
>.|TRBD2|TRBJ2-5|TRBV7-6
CASSSYRRGRETQYF
TGTGCCAGCAGCTCCTACCGGCGCGGGAGAGAGACCCAGTACTTC
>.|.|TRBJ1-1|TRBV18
CASSPGPANTEAFF
TGTGCCAGCTCACCAGGGCCGGCGAACACTGAAGCTTTCTTT
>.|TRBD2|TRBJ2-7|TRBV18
CASSLSGLAGGSGEQYF
TGTGCCAGCTCACTTTCGGGACTAGCGGGAGGATCGGGCGAGCAGTACTTC
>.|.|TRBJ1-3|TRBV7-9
CASSLQVSGNTIYF
TGTGCCAGCAGCTTACAGGTATCCGGAAACACCATATATTTT
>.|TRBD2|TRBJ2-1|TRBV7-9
CASSLVAGGGSEQFF
TGTGCCAGCAGCTTAGTAGCGGGAGGAGGCAGTGAGCAGTTCTTC
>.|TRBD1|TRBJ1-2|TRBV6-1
CASSEAGTGNGYTF
TGTGCCAGCAGTGAAGCGGGGACAGGGAATGGCTACACCTTC
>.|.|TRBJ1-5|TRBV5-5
CASSLAQRDQPQHF
TGTGCCAGCAGCTTGGCTCAGCGAGATCAGCCCCAGCATTTT
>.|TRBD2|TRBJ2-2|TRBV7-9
CASSSVAGGLGGELFF
TGTGCCAGCAGCTCCGTAGCGGGAGGGCTTGGCGGGGAGCTGTTTTTT
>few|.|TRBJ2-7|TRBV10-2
CASSPDLVSYEQYF
TGCGCCAGCAGCCCCGACTTGGTCTCCTACGAGCAGTACTTC
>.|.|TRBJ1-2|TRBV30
CAWSLTNYGYTF
TGTGCCTGGAGTTTAACTAACTATGGCTACACCTTC
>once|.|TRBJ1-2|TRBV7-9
CASSFRGGDGYTF
TGTGCCAGCAGCTTCCGGGGGGGCGATGGCTACACCTTC
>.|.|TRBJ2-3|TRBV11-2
CASSLGGVTDTQYF
TGTGCCAGCAGCTTAGGGGGGGTGACAGATACGCAGTATTTT
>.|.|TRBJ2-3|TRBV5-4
CASSWDTGTVLAHGVF
TGTGCCAGCAGCTGGGACACCGGGACCGTTTTAGCCCACGGCGTTTTT
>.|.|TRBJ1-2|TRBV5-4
CASSLYRLAFYGYTF
TGTGCCAGCAGCTTGTATCGCTTGGCTTTCTATGGCTACACCTTC
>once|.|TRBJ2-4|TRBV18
CASSPGQYKNIQYF
TGTGCCAGCTCACCAGGACAGTACAAAAACATTCAGTACTTC
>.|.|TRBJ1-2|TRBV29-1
CSVESARENYGYTF
TGCAGCGTTGAATCGGCCAGGGAAAACTATGGCTACACCTTC
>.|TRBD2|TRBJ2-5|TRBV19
CASSGGTKGSETQYF
TGTGCCAGTAGTGGAGGGACTAAAGGTTCGGAGACCCAGTACTTC
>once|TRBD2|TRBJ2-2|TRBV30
CAWSFSYSGDGDGELFF
TGTGCCTGGAGTTTCTCATATAGCGGGGATGGGGACGGGGAGCTGTTTTTT
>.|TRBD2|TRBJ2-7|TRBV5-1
CASSVQRESYEQYF
TGCGCCAGCAGCGTTCAGCGGGAGTCCTACGAGCAGTACTTC
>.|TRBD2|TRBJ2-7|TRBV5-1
CASSSGLAAYEQYF
TGCGCCAGCAGCTCGGGACTAGCGGCCTACGAGCAGTACTTC
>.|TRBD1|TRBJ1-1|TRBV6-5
CASRRGAEAFF
TGTGCCAGTCGCAGGGGGGCTGAAGCTTTCTTT
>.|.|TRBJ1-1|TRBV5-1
CASSSTPGSTEAFF
TGCGCCAGCAGCTCGACCCCCGGGAGCACTGAAGCTTTCTTT